Listed below are T cell receptor beta chains from one sample, sequenced in a study of PD-1 blockade in classical Hodgkin lymphoma. Method: immunoSEQ multiplex PCR; TCRdb's copy keeps in-frame clones and lacks some. The sample carries 95,000 to 100,000 clones, about 89% recorded once. Sequencing was performed on peripheral blood mononuclear cells (PBMCs), taken before the second cycle of nivolumab. Every receptor here comes from a human donor with classical Hodgkin lymphoma. CDR3s include the opening cysteine and the closing phenylalanine or tryptophan. The D gene is left open where the match is weak. Where a row states a size, it is once, few, many or the class of an expanded clone; other rows omit it.

D gene,CDR3 length,V gene,clone size,J gene,CDR3 DNA,CDR3 protein
-,13,TRBV7-2,-,TRBJ2-5,TGTGCCAGCAGCTTAATCGGGGGAGAGACCCAGTACTTC,CASSLIGGETQYF
TRBD2,17,TRBV9,-,TRBJ2-2,TGTGCCAGCAGCAGTTCCTTCAGGGAGGGGAACACCGGGGAGCTGTTTTTT,CASSSSFREGNTGELFF
-,17,TRBV7-2,-,TRBJ1-1,TGTGCCAGCAGCTTAGAAGGGGGGGGCCCGAGGAACACTGAAGCTTTCTTT,CASSLEGGGPRNTEAFF
-,11,TRBV10-3,-,TRBJ1-1,TGTGCCATCAGTGATTATGGTGAAGCTTTCTTT,CAISDYGEAFF
-,15,TRBV7-8,-,TRBJ2-7,TGTGCCAGCAGCTTGGGACGGGGACTTACCTACGAGCAGTACTTC,CASSLGRGLTYEQYF
TRBD2,16,TRBV9,-,TRBJ2-5,TGTGCCAGCAGCGTAGGAGGTAGCGGGGGACAAGAGACCCAGTACTTC,CASSVGGSGGQETQYF
-,14,TRBV5-4,-,TRBJ1-1,TGTGCCAGCAGCTTGGCAACCGCTGGCACTGAAGCTTTCTTT,CASSLATAGTEAFF
-,14,TRBV5-1,-,TRBJ2-1,TGCGCCAGCAGATCGGTCAAAGGTTACAATGAGCAGTTCTTC,CASRSVKGYNEQFF
-,16,TRBV4-2,-,TRBJ1-1,TGTGCCAGCAGCCAAGGGGGAGGGGGAGCGAACACTGAAGCTTTCTTT,CASSQGGGGANTEAFF
-,15,TRBV6-1,-,TRBJ1-4,TGTGCCAGCAGCGCAGACAGACCAACTAATGAAAAACTGTTTTTT,CASSADRPTNEKLFF
-,14,TRBV7-2,-,TRBJ1-2,TGTGCCAGCAGCTTACTTACACGAAACTATGGCTACACCTTC,CASSLLTRNYGYTF
-,14,TRBV7-3,-,TRBJ2-2,TGTGCCAGCAGCTTGCGAGGGGAGGACGGGGAGCTGTTTTTT,CASSLRGEDGELFF
-,15,TRBV30,-,TRBJ1-4,TGTGCCTGGAGTCCTCTAACTCGGTCCGGGGAAAAACTGTTTTTT,CAWSPLTRSGEKLFF
-,15,TRBV5-4,-,TRBJ1-2,TGTGCCAGCAGCTACGTTCGGGGGCAAAACTATGGCTACACCTTC,CASSYVRGQNYGYTF
-,11,TRBV27,-,TRBJ2-7,TGTGCCAGCAGTTGGGTGGGCGAGCAGTACTTC,CASSWVGEQYF
TRBD2,15,TRBV10-2,-,TRBJ2-1,TGCGCCAGCAGGGGACTAGCGGGGGCCCCAGGGGAGCAGTTCTTC,CASRGLAGAPGEQFF
-,10,TRBV7-2,once,TRBJ2-7,TGTGCCAGCAGCTCCTACGAGCAGTACTTC,CASSSYEQYF
-,17,TRBV21-1,-,TRBJ2-7,TGTGCCAGCAGCAATGAAGTAGGGCATGCCTTAGCCGACGAGCAGTACTTC,CASSNEVGHALADEQYF
TRBD1,13,TRBV30,-,TRBJ2-7,TGTGCCGGACATCCGGGACAGGGTAACGAGCAGTACTTC,CAGHPGQGNEQYF
TRBD1,13,TRBV30,-,TRBJ2-1,TGTGCCTGGAGGGACAGGTTGGACAATGAGCAGTTCTTC,CAWRDRLDNEQFF
-,14,TRBV30,-,TRBJ2-7,TGTGCCTGGAGTCCCGGGACGGAACCTTACGAGCAGTACTTC,CAWSPGTEPYEQYF
TRBD2,16,TRBV5-1,-,TRBJ2-1,TGCGCCAGCAGCTTGGACGTAGCGGGGGGGCGACATGAGCAGTTCTTC,CASSLDVAGGRHEQFF
-,18,TRBV30,-,TRBJ2-6,TGTGCCTGGAGCCCGAGGGGGGGGTTGGCCTCTGGGGCCAACGTCCTGACTTTC,CAWSPRGGLASGANVLTF
TRBD1,14,TRBV5-8,-,TRBJ1-6,TGTGCCAGCAGTCATGACAGGGTTAATTCACCCCTCCACTTT,CASSHDRVNSPLHF
-,13,TRBV2,-,TRBJ1-2,TGTGCCAGCAGGGGGTGGGCCGGCTATGGCTACACCTTC,CASRGWAGYGYTF
TRBD1,14,TRBV5-6,many,TRBJ2-1,TGTGCCAGCAGCTTCCGGACAGGTTACAATGAGCAGTTCTTC,CASSFRTGYNEQFF
-,15,TRBV5-1,-,TRBJ2-5,TGCGCCAGCAGCCAGCCCGCCCAGGGACAAGAGACCCAGTACTTC,CASSQPAQGQETQYF
-,11,TRBV5-6,-,TRBJ1-2,TGTGCCAGCAGCTTGAAAGCGAAGAGGACCTTC,CASSLKAKRTF
TRBD1,16,TRBV28,once,TRBJ1-5,TGTGCCAGCAACGTCCCGGGACAGGGAAGCAATCAGCCCCAGCATTTT,CASNVPGQGSNQPQHF
-,13,TRBV7-8,-,TRBJ1-1,TGTGCCAGCAGCTTGGGTCAGGGCTACGAAGCTTTCTTT,CASSLGQGYEAFF
-,14,TRBV27,-,TRBJ1-1,TGTGCCAGCAGTCTTTGGGACGGGAACACTGAAGCTTTCTTT,CASSLWDGNTEAFF
-,17,TRBV5-1,-,TRBJ1-1,TGCGCCAGCAGCGTCGACTTTCCCCGGGAGTCTAACACTGAAGCTTTCTTT,CASSVDFPRESNTEAFF
-,16,TRBV19,once,TRBJ2-7,TGTGCCAGTAGTATGGGGTTTGGGGGAACCACCTACGAGCAGTACTTC,CASSMGFGGTTYEQYF
TRBD1,17,TRBV5-4,-,TRBJ1-1,TGTGCCAGCAGCACGGAACGGACAGGGCCCATGAACACTGAAGCTTTCTTT,CASSTERTGPMNTEAFF
-,13,TRBV30,-,TRBJ2-7,TGTGCCTGGAGTAGGGACACCGCCTACGAGCAGTACTTC,CAWSRDTAYEQYF
-,15,TRBV18,-,TRBJ2-5,TGTGCCACCACCCCGCCGGGGGCCAGACAAGAGACCCAGTACTTC,CATTPPGARQETQYF
-,18,TRBV18,-,TRBJ1-2,TGTGCCAGCTCACCATTCAGCTTCCGTGTTGGCGTTAACTATGGCTACACCTTC,CASSPFSFRVGVNYGYTF
TRBD1,14,TRBV30,-,TRBJ1-5,TGTGCCTGGAGTGGGGGAGGGGGCGCGGAGCCCCAGCATTTT,CAWSGGGGAEPQHF
TRBD2,15,TRBV6-6,-,TRBJ2-7,TGTGCCAGCAGTTCGGGACTAGCCGCGGGGTACGAGCAGTACTTC,CASSSGLAAGYEQYF
-,14,TRBV7-3,-,TRBJ2-7,TGTGCCAGCAGCTCCGGATTGCCCCCTTACGAGCAGTACTTC,CASSSGLPPYEQYF
-,14,TRBV7-2,-,TRBJ1-1,TGTGCCAGCAGCCCCCCTGGGAGGAGAACTGAAGCTTTCTTT,CASSPPGRRTEAFF
-,13,TRBV19,-,TRBJ1-1,TGTGCCAGTAGTATAAAGGCAGCGGTTGAAGCTTTCTTT,CASSIKAAVEAFF
-,12,TRBV30,few,TRBJ1-6,TGTGCTCAATGGGGCTCCAATTCACCCCTCCACTTT,CAQWGSNSPLHF
-,11,TRBV29-1,-,TRBJ2-2,TGCAGCGTCCGAGACATCGGGGAGCTGTTTTTT,CSVRDIGELFF
-,15,TRBV6-1,few,TRBJ2-7,TGTGCCAGCAGTGAAGATGTAGGGGGCTCCTACGAGCAGTACTTC,CASSEDVGGSYEQYF
-,15,TRBV13,many,TRBJ2-3,TGTGCCAGCAGCTTGAGCTTCTCTAGCACAGATACGCAGTATTTT,CASSLSFSSTDTQYF
TRBD2,16,TRBV7-6,few,TRBJ2-2,TGTGCCAGCAGCTTAACTAGCGGGGGGAACACCGGGGAGCTGTTTTTT,CASSLTSGGNTGELFF
-,16,TRBV5-1,-,TRBJ1-3,TGCGCCAGCAGCTTGGGGCAGACCCTCGGGGGAAACACCATATATTTT,CASSLGQTLGGNTIYF
TRBD1,13,TRBV10-3,-,TRBJ1-2,TGTGCCATCAGTGAGTCGGACAGGGCGAGCTACACCTTC,CAISESDRASYTF
-,17,TRBV4-1,-,TRBJ2-3,TGCGCCAGCAGCCGACAACTACTACTCATTAGCACAGATACGCAGTATTTT,CASSRQLLLISTDTQYF
TRBD1,17,TRBV12-5,-,TRBJ2-4,TGTGCTAGTGGTTACGGACAGGGGGTCGAGACCAAAAACATTCAGTACTTC,CASGYGQGVETKNIQYF
-,13,TRBV10-3,-,TRBJ2-3,TGTGCCATCAGTGCGGGGGCCACAGATACGCAGTATTTT,CAISAGATDTQYF
-,16,TRBV18,-,TRBJ2-7,TGTGCCAGCTCACCACCATTTCGACGGGAGTCCTACGAGCAGTACTTC,CASSPPFRRESYEQYF
TRBD2,17,TRBV14,-,TRBJ2-2,TGTGCCAGCAGCCAAGAAAAGACTAGCGGGGGGACCGGGGAGCTGTTTTTT,CASSQEKTSGGTGELFF
TRBD1,17,TRBV27,-,TRBJ1-4,TGTGCCAGCAGGCCGACAGGGGGGTTGGCGGCTAATGAAAAACTGTTTTTT,CASRPTGGLAANEKLFF
-,15,TRBV2,-,TRBJ1-6,TGTGCCAGCAGTGAAAGGGGCCTCTATAATTCACCCCTCCACTTT,CASSERGLYNSPLHF
TRBD1,19,TRBV2,-,TRBJ1-2,TGTGCCAGCAGTGAAGCAGCCCAAGGACAGGGGGCGTGGTGGTCTGGCTACACCTTC,CASSEAAQGQGAWWSGYTF
-,15,TRBV30,-,TRBJ1-1,TGTGCCTGGAGCGGATCCCTGGAGATGAACACTGAAGCTTTCTTT,CAWSGSLEMNTEAFF
-,17,TRBV7-8,-,TRBJ1-2,TGTGCCAGCAGCCCCAGGGTCGGGGGGCGATCGAACTATGGCTACACCTTC,CASSPRVGGRSNYGYTF
-,15,TRBV6-6,-,TRBJ1-3,TGTGCCAGCAGTTACTCGTTCGGCTCTGGAAACACCATATATTTT,CASSYSFGSGNTIYF